The clone carrying this TCR beta chain appeared a few times. The data were obtained in a study of blood T cell repertoires in COVID-19. Study in general: Samples taken during acute and convalescent COVID-19 were collected in the United States, Italy and Spain. PBMCs, B-cell-depleted T cells, or T cells were the source of the cDNA or gDNA that made up the material.

Germline CDR1 reads SGHTA; CDR2 reads FQGTGA. V was clipped by 3 bases and J by 7 bases; unmatched bases: 6. The CDR3 contains 15 residues. The authors' processing: The authors estimated nucleated cell counts from reference gene primer amplification. The method was immunoSEQ multiplex PCR; TCRdb's version includes in-frame clones alone and lacks a portion of them. For V, J and clone size, that table is used; D and trimming come from the DNA. The data contain 100,000 or so clones, 70% to 80% of them singletons. The source material was peripheral blood. The chain carries TRBV7-3 and TRBJ2-1; 10 bases map to TRBD2. This TCR was sampled from a man aged 55 to 70 with active or convalescent COVID-19. Here the CDR3 DNA reads TGTGCCAGCAGCTTTGAACTAGCGGGAAGTAATGAGCAGTTCTTC. Translated, it gives CASSFELAGSNEQFF.